Listed below are T cell receptor beta chains from one sample, sequenced in a study of regulatory T cells in long-lasting Graves disease. MiXCR, run by TCRdb on the multiplex PCR reads, gives a single entry per CDR3 protein. This sample has 400,000 to 550,000 distinct CDR3 sequences, with 16% found just once. These same records also appear under a second study, on T cells in Graves' hyperthyroidism and ophthalmopathy.

The specimen was peripheral blood mononuclear cells (PBMCs), collected at new diagnosis, from a patient treated with antithyroid drugs. The receptors shown here come from a woman aged 18-29 years with Graves disease. Both conserved end residues are part of each CDR3. The order of the fields is D gene, V gene, CDR3 protein. A D gene is named only where the DNA matches it firmly.

d_call: TRBD1
v_call: TRBV4-1
cdr3_aa: CASSTPGTGKNEQYF

d_call: .
v_call: TRBV4-2
cdr3_aa: CASSRFDRSTLDGYTF

d_call: TRBD2
v_call: TRBV2
cdr3_aa: CASSQPAGTSGRTDTQYF

d_call: TRBD2
v_call: TRBV7-3
cdr3_aa: CASSLLAGSYNEQFF

d_call: TRBD1
v_call: TRBV28
cdr3_aa: CASSYWDRGGNEQFF

d_call: .
v_call: TRBV24-1
cdr3_aa: CATSDSLDYEQFF

d_call: TRBD2
v_call: TRBV28
cdr3_aa: CASSSRTSGITDTQYF

d_call: TRBD1
v_call: TRBV6-1
cdr3_aa: CASSPGQGSVNEQFF

d_call: TRBD1
v_call: TRBV28
cdr3_aa: CASSPGGTTTGYTF

d_call: .
v_call: TRBV29-1
cdr3_aa: CSAADLNTEAFF

d_call: .
v_call: TRBV20-1
cdr3_aa: CSARGGVTRNKQFF

d_call: .
v_call: TRBV7-2
cdr3_aa: CASSLWEAAGANVLTF

d_call: .
v_call: TRBV15
cdr3_aa: CATSRGSQETQYF